This record concerns one T cell receptor (beta chain) sequence. The antigen remains undetermined. The CDR3 has 15 residues. Germline V gene sequence: CDR1 SGHRS, CDR2 YFSETQ. Trimming shortened V by 0 bases and J by 5 bases, and 14 bases separated the two germline ends. Assay used: immunoSEQ multiplex PCR; TCRdb lists only in-frame clones, some missing. Of fewer than 150,000 clones in the sample, 90% were seen once. This entry is derived from a study of T cell responses to AZD1222 COVID-19 vaccine. Broader study findings: AZD1222 recipients seropositive at baseline numbered only five to seven. Two AZD1222 doses significantly raised spike-specific TCR breadth and depth over controls.

The source is an adult in good health. The specimen was peripheral blood, collected on day 0 of AZD1222 vaccination. The V and J genes are TRBV5-1 and TRBJ1-2; D uncertain. CDR3 amino acids: CASSLEREGLYGYTF. The CDR3 nucleotides read TGCGCCAGCAGCTTGGAAAGGGAGGGTTTATATGGCTACACCTTC. The complete variable domain, with remaining parts taken from reference TRBV5-1 and TRBJ1-2, reads KAGVTQTPRYLIKTRGQQVTLSCSPISGHRSVSWYQQTPGQGLQFLFEYFSETQRNKGNFPGRFSGRQFSNSRSEMNVSTLELGDSALYLCASSLEREGLYGYTFGSGTRLTVV.